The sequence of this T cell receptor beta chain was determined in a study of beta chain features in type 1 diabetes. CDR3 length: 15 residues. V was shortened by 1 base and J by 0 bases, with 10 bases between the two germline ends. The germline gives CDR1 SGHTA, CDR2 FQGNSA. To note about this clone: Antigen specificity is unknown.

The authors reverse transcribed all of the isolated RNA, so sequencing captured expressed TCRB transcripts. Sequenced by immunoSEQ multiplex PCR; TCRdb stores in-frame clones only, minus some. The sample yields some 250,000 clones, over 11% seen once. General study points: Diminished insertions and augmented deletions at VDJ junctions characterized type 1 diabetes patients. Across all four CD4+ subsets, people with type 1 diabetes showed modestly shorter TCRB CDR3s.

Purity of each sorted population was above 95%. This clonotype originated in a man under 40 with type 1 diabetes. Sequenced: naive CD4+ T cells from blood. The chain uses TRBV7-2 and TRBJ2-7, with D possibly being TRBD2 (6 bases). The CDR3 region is CASSLEAGLSYEQYF. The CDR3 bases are TGTGCCAGCAGCTTAGAAGCGGGTCTCTCCTACGAGCAGTACTTC.